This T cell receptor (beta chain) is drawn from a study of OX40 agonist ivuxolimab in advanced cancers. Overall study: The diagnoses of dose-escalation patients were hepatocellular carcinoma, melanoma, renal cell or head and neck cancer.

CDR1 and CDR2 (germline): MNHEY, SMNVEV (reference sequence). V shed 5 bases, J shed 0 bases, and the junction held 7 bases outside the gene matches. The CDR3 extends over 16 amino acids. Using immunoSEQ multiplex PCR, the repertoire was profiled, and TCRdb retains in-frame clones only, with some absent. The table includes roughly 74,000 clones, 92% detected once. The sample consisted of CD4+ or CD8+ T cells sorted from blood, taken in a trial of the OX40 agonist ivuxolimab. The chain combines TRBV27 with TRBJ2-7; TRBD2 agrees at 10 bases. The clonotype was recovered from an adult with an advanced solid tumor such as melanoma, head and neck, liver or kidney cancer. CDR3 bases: TGTGCCAGCAGTCCTCGACTAGCGGGCGGCTCCTACGAGCAGTACTTC. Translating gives CASSPRLAGGSYEQYF.